The table lists the clone carrying this TCR beta chain with a count of one. Source study methods: Estimation of nucleated cell counts relied on the amplification of reference gene primers. Produced via immunoSEQ multiplex PCR; TCRdb's table is partial and in-frame only. The D gene and trimming were derived from the DNA, and the V and J assignments and clone size from that table. Of 200,000 to 250,000 clones in the sample, approximately 80% are singletons; the top ten hold about a sixth. These data are taken from a study of blood T cell repertoires in COVID-19. Study as a whole: Samples taken during acute and convalescent COVID-19 were collected in the United States, Italy and Spain. The analysed material was cDNA or gDNA that came from T cells, B-cell-depleted T cells, or PBMCs.

V was trimmed by 2 bases and J by 9 bases, leaving 13 bases between them. Germline CDR1 is SNHLY and CDR2 is FYNNEI. The CDR3 has 13 amino acids. Material: peripheral blood. The TCR originated in an elderly woman with active or convalescent COVID-19. The chain recombines TRBV2 with TRBJ1-2; D call uncertain. The CDR3, as DNA: TGTGCCAGCAGTGAATCCCGGGAAGGTCGCTACACCTTC. Translating it yields CASSESREGRYTF.